This TCR beta chain was captured by sequencing in a study of OX40 agonist ivuxolimab in advanced cancers. Turning to the study itself: Ivuxolimab, an agonistic anti-OX40 (CD134) antibody, was given to patients. Checkpoint inhibitors had been given previously to approximately 40% of patients.

Assay: immunoSEQ multiplex PCR; the TCRdb copy retains only in-frame clones and omits some. The sample contains some 71,000 clones, approximately 91% of which appear only once. Study conclusions and caveats: Relatively little clonal expansion, among the lowest observed, appeared in partial responders at 0.1-3.0 mg/kg. Clonal expansion from baseline to week 6 occurred in both CD4+ and CD8+ T cells.

With regard to this clone: Antigen unknown.

The CDR3 is 12 amino acids. V was trimmed by 5 bases and J by 0 bases, leaving 8 bases between them. Germline values: CDR1 SQVTM, CDR2 ANQGSEA. The sample in question was CD4+ or CD8+ T cells sorted from blood, obtained in a trial of the OX40 agonist ivuxolimab. The genes are TRBV29-1 and TRBJ2-7; D is uncertain. The origin of this receptor is an adult with an advanced solid tumor such as melanoma, head and neck, liver or kidney cancer. The CDR3 here is CSVTESSYEQYF. CDR3 sequence (DNA): TGCAGCGTTACGGAAAGCTCCTACGAGCAGTACTTC.